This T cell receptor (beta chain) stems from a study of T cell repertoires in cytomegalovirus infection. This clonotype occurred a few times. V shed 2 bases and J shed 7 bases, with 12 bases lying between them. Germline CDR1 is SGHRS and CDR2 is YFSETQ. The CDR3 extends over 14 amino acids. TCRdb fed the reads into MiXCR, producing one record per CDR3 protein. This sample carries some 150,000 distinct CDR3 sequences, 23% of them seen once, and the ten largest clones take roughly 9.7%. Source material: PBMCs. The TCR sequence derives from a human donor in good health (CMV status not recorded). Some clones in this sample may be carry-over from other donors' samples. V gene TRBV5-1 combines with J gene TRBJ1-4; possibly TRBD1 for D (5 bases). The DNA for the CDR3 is TGCGCCAGCAGCTTTGACGGGACCAGTGAAAAACTGTTTTTT. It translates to CASSFDGTSEKLFF.